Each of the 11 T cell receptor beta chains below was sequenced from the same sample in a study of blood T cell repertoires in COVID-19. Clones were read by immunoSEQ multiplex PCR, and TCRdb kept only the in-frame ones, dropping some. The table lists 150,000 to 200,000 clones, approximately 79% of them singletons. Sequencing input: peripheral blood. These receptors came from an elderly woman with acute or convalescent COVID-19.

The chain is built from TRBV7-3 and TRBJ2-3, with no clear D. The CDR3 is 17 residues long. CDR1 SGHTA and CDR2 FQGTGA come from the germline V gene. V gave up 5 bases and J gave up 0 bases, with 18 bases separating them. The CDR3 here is CASSPEPTESSTDTQYF. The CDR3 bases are TGTGCCAGCAGCCCCGAACCTACGGAGTCTAGCACAGATACGCAGTATTTT.

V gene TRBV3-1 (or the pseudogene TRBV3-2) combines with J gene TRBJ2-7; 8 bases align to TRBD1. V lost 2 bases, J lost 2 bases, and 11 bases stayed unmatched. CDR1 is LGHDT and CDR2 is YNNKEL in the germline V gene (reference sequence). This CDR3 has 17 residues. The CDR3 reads CASSQTLRWDRTYEQYF. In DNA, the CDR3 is TGTGCCAGCAGCCAAACCCTACGTTGGGACAGGACCTACGAGCAGTACTTC.

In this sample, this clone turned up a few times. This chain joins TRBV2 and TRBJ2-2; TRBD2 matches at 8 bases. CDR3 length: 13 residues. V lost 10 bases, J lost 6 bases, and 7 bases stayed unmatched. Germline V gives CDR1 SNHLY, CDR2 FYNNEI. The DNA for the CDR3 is TGTGCCACCCGGTTGCGGGAGGCCGGGGAGCTGTTTTTT. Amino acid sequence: CATRLREAGELFF.

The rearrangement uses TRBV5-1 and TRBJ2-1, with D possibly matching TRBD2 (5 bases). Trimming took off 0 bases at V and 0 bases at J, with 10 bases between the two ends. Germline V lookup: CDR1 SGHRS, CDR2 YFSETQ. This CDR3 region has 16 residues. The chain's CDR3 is CASSLVLATSYNEQFF. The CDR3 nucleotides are TGCGCCAGCAGCTTGGTTTTAGCGACCTCCTACAATGAGCAGTTCTTC. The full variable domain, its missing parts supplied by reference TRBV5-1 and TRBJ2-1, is KAGVTQTPRYLIKTRGQQVTLSCSPISGHRSVSWYQQTPGQGLQFLFEYFSETQRNKGNFPGRFSGRQFSNSRSEMNVSTLELGDSALYLCASSLVLATSYNEQFFGPGTRLTVL.

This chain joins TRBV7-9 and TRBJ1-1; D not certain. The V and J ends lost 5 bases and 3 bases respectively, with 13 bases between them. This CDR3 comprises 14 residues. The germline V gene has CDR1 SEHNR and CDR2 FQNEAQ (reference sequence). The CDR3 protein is CASSPPPDYTEAFF. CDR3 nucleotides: TGTGCCAGCAGCCCCCCCCCAGATTACACTGAAGCTTTCTTT.

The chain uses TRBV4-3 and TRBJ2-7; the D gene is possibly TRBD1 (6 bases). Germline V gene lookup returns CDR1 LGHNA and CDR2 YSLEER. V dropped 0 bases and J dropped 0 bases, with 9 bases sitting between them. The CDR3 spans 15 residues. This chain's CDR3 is CASSQDRDTSYEQYF. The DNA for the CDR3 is TGCGCCAGCAGCCAAGACCGGGACACCTCCTACGAGCAGTACTTC.

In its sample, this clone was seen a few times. As DNA, the CDR3 is TGTGCCTGGAGCCCACTACAGGGACAGGGTAGAGGGTACACCTTC. It encodes CAWSPLQGQGRGYTF. The chain links TRBV30 to TRBJ1-2; 9 positions match TRBD1. The V gene end was trimmed by 3 bases and the J gene end by 11 bases; junction bases not matched to a gene: 16. The CDR3 is made up of 15 amino acids. Germline V gene lookup returns CDR1 GTSNPN and CDR2 SVGIG (reference sequence).

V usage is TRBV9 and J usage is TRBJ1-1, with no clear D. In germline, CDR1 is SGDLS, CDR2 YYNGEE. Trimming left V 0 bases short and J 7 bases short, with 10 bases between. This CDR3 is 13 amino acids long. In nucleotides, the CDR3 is TGTGCCAGCAGCGTAGAGCACTATGATGAAGCTTTCTTT. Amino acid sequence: CASSVEHYDEAFF.

The CDR3 protein is CSVGTGNEKLFF. DNA for the CDR3: TGCAGCGTTGGGACAGGGAATGAAAAACTGTTTTTT. The V gene is TRBV29-1, the J gene TRBJ1-4; 8 bases map to TRBD1. The CDR3 runs to 12 residues. Germline CDR1 is SQVTM and CDR2 is ANQGSEA. Trimming removed 4 bases from V and 5 bases from J; junction bases left unmatched: 0.

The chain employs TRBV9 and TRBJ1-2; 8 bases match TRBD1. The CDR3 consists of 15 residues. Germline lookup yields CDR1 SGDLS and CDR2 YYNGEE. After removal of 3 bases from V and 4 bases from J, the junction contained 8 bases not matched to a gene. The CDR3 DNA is TGTGCCAGCAGCGCCTCCGCAGGGGGCGGCTATGGCTACACCTTC. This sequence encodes CASSASAGGGYGYTF.

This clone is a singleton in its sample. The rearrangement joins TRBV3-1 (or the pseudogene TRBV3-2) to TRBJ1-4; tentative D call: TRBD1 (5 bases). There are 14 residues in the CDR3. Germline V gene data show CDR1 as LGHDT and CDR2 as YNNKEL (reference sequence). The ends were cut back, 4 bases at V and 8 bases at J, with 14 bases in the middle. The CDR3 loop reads CASSREGPAEKLFF. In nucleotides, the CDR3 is TGTGCCAGCAGCCGGGAGGGACCCGCGGAAAAACTGTTTTTT.